This entry concerns a single T cell receptor beta chain. This entry comes from a study of blood T cell repertoires in COVID-19. Overall study: The analysed material was cDNA or gDNA that came from T cells, B-cell-depleted T cells, or PBMCs.

This CDR3 has 19 residues. The V and J ends lost 2 bases and 1 base respectively, with 23 bases between them. Germline V CDR1 and CDR2: SGHDN, FVKESK. Produced via immunoSEQ multiplex PCR; TCRdb's table is partial and in-frame only. The data hold approximately 270,000 clones, with roughly nine tenths observed a single time. Sequences were obtained from PBMCs or T cells enriched from blood (not recorded which). This chain links TRBV14 with TRBJ1-1; no firm D call. The clonotype originates from a human donor in a cohort exposed to, infected with or recovered from COVID-19 (not recorded which). The donor label of this sample is uncertain. In DNA, the CDR3 is TGTGCCAGCAGCCAATTCAAGCGCCGGTTCTTGTTAGAGAACACTGAAGCTTTCTTT. This sequence encodes CASSQFKRRFLLENTEAFF.